Following are 32 T cell receptor beta chains from one sample sequenced in a study of T cells expressing NK-cell markers (dated by TCRdb to the early 2020s). Libraries came from 5' RACE. Sequenced using an Illumina HiSeq 2000. TCRdb reanalyzed the reads, keeping one entry per CDR3 protein sequence and omitting DNA. The sample table includes about 150,000 distinct CDR3 sequences. Of the sample, 37% falls within the top ten clones. Sequenced material: blood T cells: a sorted CD56 or NKG2C T cell subset, CD4+ or CD8+ T cells, or bulk PBMC T cells (not recorded which). These receptor sequences come from a woman aged 45-60 years in good health. Donor details come from another sample of the same person, matched by shared clones.

V and J are TRBV5-1 and TRBJ2-3; TCRdb's D gene call, TRBD1, goes unchecked for lack of DNA. The germline CDR1 and CDR2 sequences are SGHRS and YFSETQ. The length of the CDR3 is 17 residues. The CDR3: CASSLKRTGYGTDTQYF.

This chain joins TRBV29-1 and TRBJ2-7; the TRBD2 assignment by TCRdb is unverifiable without DNA. The CDR3 length is 12 residues. Germline assignment: CDR1 SQVTM and CDR2 ANQGSEA. The CDR3: CSVRWPTYEQYF.

V is TRBV7-9 and J is TRBJ1-2; there is no DNA to check the TCRdb D call of TRBD1. In germline, CDR1 is SEHNR, CDR2 FQNEAQ (reference sequence). The length of the CDR3 is 14 residues. The CDR3 region is CASSQSGQGGGYTF.

The V and J genes are TRBV7-6 and TRBJ2-1. The CDR3 has 13 amino acids. Germline loops: CDR1 SGHVS, CDR2 FNYEAQ. The CDR3: CASSLTSNNEQFF.

V gene TRBV11-2 combines with J gene TRBJ1-2; TCRdb returns TRBD1, unconfirmable since there is no DNA. The V gene's germline CDR1 is SGHAT and CDR2 FQNNGV. The CDR3 is 15 residues long. The CDR3 loop reads CASSGYGGLSYGYTF.

The CDR3: CASRTSGSSNEQFF. The chain employs TRBV5-6 and TRBJ2-1; without DNA, the TCRdb call of TRBD2 cannot be checked. Germline V gene sequence: CDR1 SGHDT, CDR2 YYEEEE. The CDR3 contains 14 residues.

The chain combines TRBV19 with TRBJ2-7; TCRdb proposes TRBD1, but this gene call is untestable without DNA. The CDR3 consists of 13 residues. The V gene's germline CDR1 is LNHDA and CDR2 SQIVND (reference sequence). CDR3 residues: CASSIGTGTEQYF.

This chain uses TRBV28 with TRBJ2-1; TCRdb proposes TRBD2, but this gene call is untestable without DNA. CDR1 and CDR2 from the germline V gene are MDHEN and SYDVKM. This CDR3 comprises 13 residues. Here the CDR3 reads CASSIIAGEGQFF.

V is TRBV12-3 or TRBV12-4 and J is TRBJ2-5; TCRdb's assignment of TRBD2 cannot be checked, as there is no DNA. This CDR3 has 14 amino acids. Here the CDR3 reads CASRPSDPWETQYF.

V is TRBV2 and J is TRBJ2-3. The length of the CDR3 is 14 residues. The germline CDR1 and CDR2 sequences are SNHLY and FYNNEI. The CDR3 here is CASKYPTSTDTQYF.

The V gene is TRBV12-5, the J gene TRBJ2-1; TCRdb lists TRBD1, though no DNA is available to test this call. This CDR3 has 14 residues. Per the germline V gene, CDR1 is LGHNT and CDR2 is FRNRAP. The CDR3 spells CASGLVHRGHEQFF.

The V and J genes are TRBV14 and TRBJ1-6. Germline V CDR1 and CDR2: SGHDN, FVKESK. This CDR3 contains 13 residues. CDR3 residues: CASSQYIGSPLHF.

V is TRBV7-9 and J is TRBJ2-5. The CDR3 has 12 amino acids. Germline V lookup: CDR1 SEHNR, CDR2 FQNEAQ (reference sequence). The CDR3 here is CASSTIQETQYF. Variable domain in full (rest from reference TRBV7-9 and TRBJ2-5): DTGVSQNPRHKITKRGQNVTFRCDPISEHNRLYWYRQTLGQGPEFLTYFQNEAQLEKSRLLSDRFSAERPKGSFSTLEIQRTEQGDSAMYLCASSTIQETQYFGPGTRLLVL.

V is TRBV29-1 and J is TRBJ1-2. Germline V gene sequence: CDR1 SQVTM, CDR2 ANQGSEA. This CDR3 region has 13 residues. CDR3 region: CSVEGTVSDGYTF.

J is TRBJ2-5 and V is TRBV10-2; TCRdb proposes TRBD1, but this gene call is untestable without DNA. CDR3 length: 15 amino acids. The germline CDR1 and CDR2 sequences are WSHSY and SAAADI. The CDR3 region is CASGMGGQGQETQYF.

The chain couples TRBV9 to TRBJ2-1. The CDR3 sequence is 14 residues long. Germline assignment: CDR1 SGDLS and CDR2 YYNGEE. CDR3 sequence: CASSVAGYHNEQFF.

The chain joins TRBV3-1 to TRBJ2-3; TCRdb picks TRBD2, but there is no DNA to check that call. CDR1 is LGHDT, CDR2 YNNKEL, per germline (reference sequence). This CDR3 is 15 amino acids long. CDR3 sequence reads: CASSPRGSGPDTQYF.

CDR3 region: CASSDTTGLGPTDTQYF. V is TRBV4-1 and J is TRBJ2-3; TCRdb's D call, TRBD1, is unchecked because there is no DNA. The CDR3 has 17 residues. The V gene's germline CDR1 is MGHRA and CDR2 YSYEKL.

The CDR3 sequence is CASSLSSVVGSYNEQFF. The gene calls are TRBV5-1 and TRBJ2-1. This CDR3 has 17 residues. Germline values: CDR1 SGHRS, CDR2 YFSETQ.

The rearrangement uses TRBV6-5 and TRBJ1-2. The CDR3 runs to 11 residues. Germline lookup yields CDR1 MNHEY and CDR2 SVGAGI. CDR3 region: CASMALYGYTF.

The chain has TRBV6-5 and TRBJ2-2. This CDR3 spans 13 amino acids. Germline V gene lookup returns CDR1 MNHEY and CDR2 SVGAGI. This CDR3 reads CASSYAGSGELFF.

This chain uses TRBV2 with TRBJ2-1; TCRdb's D call of TRBD1 is untestable without DNA. The CDR3 runs to 13 residues. Germline CDR1 SNHLY, CDR2 FYNNEI. CDR3 amino acids: CASSEGGKNEQFF.

This chain uses TRBV11-3 with TRBJ2-5; TCRdb returns TRBD1, unconfirmable since there is no DNA. The V gene's germline CDR1 is SGHNT and CDR2 YENEEA. The length of the CDR3 is 14 residues. CDR3 amino acids: CASSRGGGEETQYF.

The V call is TRBV10-1, the J call TRBJ2-1; the TCRdb call, TRBD2, lacks DNA for checking. Germline lookup yields CDR1 WNHNN and CDR2 SYGVQD (reference sequence). There are 15 residues in the CDR3. The CDR3 sequence: CASSEGLAGLNEQFF.

V gene TRBV27 combines with J gene TRBJ1-5; TCRdb outputs TRBD1, but without DNA this stays unchecked. This CDR3 comprises 16 residues. Germline CDR1 is MNHEY and CDR2 is SMNVEV (reference sequence). CDR3 residues: CASSFLGTDSNQPQHF.

This chain joins TRBV5-1 and TRBJ2-7. The CDR3 extends over 11 amino acids. Germline V gene sequence: CDR1 SGHRS, CDR2 YFSETQ. CDR3 sequence reads: CASRNNYEQYF.

The chain links TRBV5-1 to TRBJ2-5; without DNA, the TCRdb call of TRBD2 cannot be checked. Per the germline V gene, CDR1 is SGHRS and CDR2 is YFSETQ. The CDR3 contains 15 residues. The CDR3 is CASSLAQGPQETQYF.

The chain combines TRBV10-1 with TRBJ2-1; absent DNA, TCRdb's TRBD1 call cannot be checked. In germline, CDR1 is WNHNN, CDR2 SYGVQD (reference sequence). The CDR3 is 13 residues long. The CDR3 spells CASSDGTGNEQFF.

The rearrangement links TRBV12-5 to TRBJ2-1; TCRdb's assignment of TRBD2 cannot be checked, as there is no DNA. Germline CDR1 and CDR2: LGHNT and FRNRAP. The CDR3 loop spans 17 amino acids. The chain's CDR3 is CASGLVRLAGLYNEQFF. The full variable domain, its missing parts supplied by reference TRBV12-5 and TRBJ2-1, is DARVTQTPRHKVTEMGQEVTMRCQPILGHNTVFWYRQTMMQGLELLAYFRNRAPLDDSGMPKDRFSAEMPDATLATLKIQPSEPRDSAVYFCASGLVRLAGLYNEQFFGPGTRLTVL.

The chain couples TRBV27 to TRBJ1-4. The germline V gene has CDR1 MNHEY and CDR2 SMNVEV (reference sequence). The CDR3 has 14 residues. CDR3 amino acids: CASSRREINEKLFF.

The V and J genes are TRBV20-1 and TRBJ2-1. Germline V gene lookup returns CDR1 DFQATT and CDR2 SNEGSKA (reference sequence). The CDR3 totals 16 residues. The CDR3 here is CSASGKSSRSYNEQFF.

V and J are TRBV7-8 and TRBJ2-2; TCRdb picks TRBD1, but there is no DNA to check that call. The CDR3 runs to 16 residues. Per germline, CDR1 SGHVS and CDR2 FQNEAQ. The CDR3 is CASSLAARGSDGELFF.